The 20 T cell receptor beta chains below all came from one sample that was sequenced in a study of blood T cell repertoires in COVID-19. Sequencing was performed with immunoSEQ multiplex PCR; in TCRdb, only in-frame clones are kept and a portion is missing. The sample consists of around 300,000 clones, 91% of them appearing once. What was sequenced was peripheral blood. Receptors were obtained from a woman aged 25 to 39 with COVID-19, enrolled during active disease.

J is TRBJ2-2 and V is TRBV27, with 8 bases lining up with TRBD2. The germline CDR1 and CDR2 sequences are MNHEY and SMNVEV (reference sequence). J lost 2 bases, V lost 2 bases, and 4 bases had no gene match. The length of the CDR3 is 16 residues. CDR3 residues: CASSLAGTRNTGELFF. The CDR3 DNA reads TGTGCCAGCAGTTTAGCTGGGACTAGAAACACCGGGGAGCTGTTTTTT.

For the CDR3, the DNA is TGTGCCAGCAGCTATAATGACAGGGAAGCTTTCTTT. This sequence encodes CASSYNDREAFF. The chain couples TRBV5-6 to TRBJ1-1; D is possibly TRBD1 (6 bases). The CDR3 extends over 12 amino acids. Germline V CDR1 and CDR2: SGHDT, YYEEEE. With 3 bases removed from V and 8 bases from J, the gap between germline ends came to 11 bases.

The rearrangement links TRBV12-5 to TRBJ1-1; 7 bases line up with TRBD1. The CDR3 spans 13 residues. Germline V lookup: CDR1 LGHNT, CDR2 FRNRAP. The J segment lost 4 bases and the V segment lost 6 bases, leaving 5 bases of the junction unmatched. CDR3: CASGTGFTTEAFF. The CDR3, as DNA: TGTGCTAGTGGGACAGGGTTTACCACTGAAGCTTTCTTT. The whole variable domain, filled in from reference TRBV12-5 and TRBJ1-1, reads DARVTQTPRHKVTEMGQEVTMRCQPILGHNTVFWYRQTMMQGLELLAYFRNRAPLDDSGMPKDRFSAEMPDATLATLKIQPSEPRDSAVYFCASGTGFTTEAFFGQGTRLTVV.

The rearrangement uses TRBV18 and TRBJ2-2, with TRBD1 matching over 11 bases. Germline CDR1 is KGHSH and CDR2 is LQKENI. This CDR3 comprises 15 residues. V lost 5 bases and J lost 3; bases outside the gene matches: 2. The CDR3 DNA follows: TGTGCCAGCTCAGGACAGGGGGCTGACACCGGGGAGCTGTTTTTT. Protein sequence: CASSGQGADTGELFF. The complete variable domain, with remaining parts taken from reference TRBV18 and TRBJ2-2, reads NAGVMQNPRHLVRRRGQEARLRCSPMKGHSHVYWYRQLPEEGLKFMVYLQKENIIDESGMPKERFSAEFPKEGPSILRIQQVVRGDSAAYFCASSGQGADTGELFFGEGSRLTVL.

V gene TRBV27 combines with J gene TRBJ2-3, with D maybe TRBD1 (5 bases). Germline-derived CDR1 and CDR2 are MNHEY and SMNVEV (reference sequence). The CDR3 sequence is 15 residues long. Trimming stripped 3 bases from V and 1 base from J, with 11 bases between. CDR3 DNA: TGTGCCAGCAGTTTCAGGTCCAGGGGCACAGATACGCAGTATTTT. It translates to CASSFRSRGTDTQYF.

The gene calls are TRBV12-3 or TRBV12-4 and TRBJ1-1; 8 bases align to TRBD1. The V and J ends lost 2 bases and 8 bases, in that order; junction bases with no gene match: 4. The CDR3 totals 13 residues. This CDR3 is CASSLSDRDEAFF. The CDR3 nucleotides read TGTGCCAGCAGTTTATCGGACAGGGACGAAGCTTTCTTT.

V and J are TRBV5-1 and TRBJ1-5, with unresolved D. There are 15 residues in the CDR3. Germline values: CDR1 SGHRS, CDR2 YFSETQ. Between the trimmed V and J ends, which lost 1 base and 2 bases, there was a span of 10 bases. The chain's CDR3 is CASSLYGERNQPQHF. The CDR3 DNA reads as TGCGCCAGCAGCTTGTACGGGGAACGCAATCAGCCCCAGCATTTT.

The J gene is TRBJ2-7, the V gene TRBV3-1 (or the pseudogene TRBV3-2); TRBD2 might be the D (5 bases). Trimming took 4 bases from V and 4 from J, leaving 11 bases between them. Germline V gene data show CDR1 as LGHDT and CDR2 as YNNKEL (reference sequence). This CDR3 comprises 13 residues. The CDR3 sequence: CASSPRTVYEQYF. The CDR3 region has the DNA TGTGCCAGCAGCCCCCGGACTGTATACGAGCAGTACTTC.

The V gene is TRBV19, the J gene TRBJ2-6; D uncertain. The CDR3 is made up of 15 amino acids. Trimming pared 7 bases from V and 2 bases from J, leaving 12 bases between. CDR1 LNHDA and CDR2 SQIVND come from the germline V gene (reference sequence). The CDR3 DNA reads as TGTGCCAGTAACCTCTCTCCGGCTGGGGCCAACGTCCTGACTTTC. Its translation: CASNLSPAGANVLTF.

This chain joins TRBV5-4 and TRBJ1-1; D possibly corresponds to TRBD1 (5 bases). The CDR3 spans 15 residues. Germline loops: CDR1 SGHNT, CDR2 YYREEE (reference sequence). V was shortened by 4 bases and J by 4 bases, with 17 bases between the two germline ends. The CDR3 region is CASSQFDSLGTEAFF. Written as DNA, the CDR3 is TGTGCCAGCAGCCAATTCGACAGCTTGGGCACTGAAGCTTTCTTT.

The chain carries TRBV9 and TRBJ2-2; 9 positions agree with TRBD2. Germline CDR1 SGDLS, CDR2 YYNGEE. The CDR3 is made up of 15 amino acids. The ends lost 4 bases at V and 5 bases at J; junction bases unmatched: 6. CDR3 sequence (DNA): TGTGCCAGCAGCACAGTAGCGGGAGAGACCGGGGAGCTGTTTTTT. Encoded protein: CASSTVAGETGELFF.

J is TRBJ2-7 and V is TRBV6-6; TRBD1 matches 11 bases. This CDR3 has 16 amino acids. CDR1 MNHNY and CDR2 SVGAGI come from the germline V gene (reference sequence). The V and J ends lost 2 bases and 6 bases, in that order; junction bases with no gene match: 9. CDR3 DNA: TGTGCCAGCAGTTACGCGTCGGGACAGGGGGTCCGCGAGCAGTACTTC. This codes for CASSYASGQGVREQYF.

This chain joins TRBV7-9 and TRBJ2-1; D uncertain. Germline CDR1 is SEHNR and CDR2 is FQNEAQ (reference sequence). The V end was cut by 1 base, the J end by 8 bases, with 9 bases between. The CDR3 is made up of 13 amino acids. In DNA, the CDR3 is TGTGCCAGCAGCTTAGATTTCGCGTATGAGCAGTTCTTC. Translated: CASSLDFAYEQFF. The whole variable domain, remainder taken from reference TRBV7-9 and TRBJ2-1, is DTGVSQNPRHKITKRGQNVTFRCDPISEHNRLYWYRQTLGQGPEFLTYFQNEAQLEKSRLLSDRFSAERPKGSFSTLEIQRTEQGDSAMYLCASSLDFAYEQFFGPGTRLTVL.

The rearrangement joins TRBV4-1 to TRBJ1-2, with D possibly being TRBD1 (6 bases). V lost 3 bases, J lost 8 bases, and 16 bases lay in between. Germline assignment: CDR1 MGHRA and CDR2 YSYEKL. The CDR3 has 14 amino acids. CDR3 region: CASSQPTGSGGYTF. The CDR3 DNA reads as TGCGCCAGCAGCCAGCCAACAGGGTCGGGAGGCTACACCTTC.

J is TRBJ2-1 and V is TRBV18, with 7 bases that match TRBD1. The CDR3 extends over 12 amino acids. Germline trimming cut 3 bases from V and 10 bases from J; bases unmatched to any gene: 3. From germline, CDR1 is KGHSH and CDR2 LQKENI. This chain's CDR3 is CASSPGQDEQFF. The CDR3, as DNA: TGTGCCAGCTCACCTGGACAGGACGAGCAGTTCTTC. Together with reference TRBV18 and TRBJ2-1, the CDR3 gives the full variable domain: NAGVMQNPRHLVRRRGQEARLRCSPMKGHSHVYWYRQLPEEGLKFMVYLQKENIIDESGMPKERFSAEFPKEGPSILRIQQVVRGDSAAYFCASSPGQDEQFFGPGTRLTVL.

The chain links TRBV19 to TRBJ1-2, with a tentative D call TRBD1 (5 bases). CDR3 length: 18 residues. Trimming took off 7 bases at V and 5 bases at J, with 29 bases between the two ends. Germline CDR1 is LNHDA and CDR2 is SQIVND (reference sequence). CDR3 region: CASTLRGSVSLSGYGYTF. As DNA, the CDR3 is TGTGCCAGTACCTTGCGGGGGAGTGTCTCCTTGAGCGGATATGGCTACACCTTC. Drawing the rest from reference TRBV19 and TRBJ1-2, the complete variable domain is DGGITQSPKYLFRKEGQNVTLSCEQNLNHDAMYWYRQDPGQGLRLIYYSQIVNDFQKGDIAEGYSVSREKKESFPLTVTSAQKNPTAFYLCASTLRGSVSLSGYGYTFGSGTRLTVV.

The V call is TRBV28, the J call TRBJ2-2; TRBD1 matches at 8 bases. CDR3 length: 15 residues. V lost 4 bases to trimming and J lost 7 bases; unmatched junction nucleotides: 8. The germline V gene encodes CDR1 MDHEN and CDR2 SYDVKM. This chain's CDR3 is CASSYRTGMSGELFF. CDR3 in DNA: TGTGCCAGCAGTTACCGGACAGGGATGAGCGGGGAGCTGTTTTTT.

The chain is built from TRBV29-1 and TRBJ1-2; 9 nucleotides align to TRBD1. The CDR3 sequence is 13 residues long. V dropped 7 bases and J dropped 6; count of bases not matched to a gene: 9. Per the germline V gene, CDR1 is SQVTM and CDR2 is ANQGSEA. CDR3 nucleotide sequence: TGCAGCGCCATACAGGGGGCTCACCATGGCTACACCTTC. It translates to CSAIQGAHHGYTF.

This chain connects TRBV5-1 to TRBJ2-1, with D hard to call. This CDR3 comprises 13 residues. Trimming removed 1 base from V and 7 bases from J, with 9 bases in between. Germline lookup yields CDR1 SGHRS and CDR2 YFSETQ. Here the CDR3 reads CASSLNSPNEQFF. The CDR3 DNA reads TGCGCCAGCAGCTTGAATAGCCCAAATGAGCAGTTCTTC.

This rearrangement joins TRBV19 to TRBJ1-1; D is perhaps TRBD1 (6 bases). Trimming cost V 3 bases and J 3 bases, with 14 bases left between them. CDR1 is LNHDA and CDR2 is SQIVND in the germline V gene (reference sequence). The CDR3 totals 15 residues. CDR3 nucleotide sequence: TGTGCCAGTAGTATCACAGGGCTTGGAGACACTGAAGCTTTCTTT. Translating gives CASSITGLGDTEAFF.